This T cell receptor (beta chain) is from a study of blood T cell repertoires in COVID-19. At the level of the study: The United States, Italy and Spain provided the acute and convalescent COVID-19 samples.

This clone has more than one count but fewer than ten. Data came from immunoSEQ multiplex PCR; TCRdb stores just in-frame clones and leaves some out. The data hold about 270,000 clones, with approximately 91% observed a single time. The ends were cut back, 5 bases at V and 1 base at J, with 12 bases in the middle. Per the germline V gene, CDR1 is SGHNT and CDR2 is YYREEE (reference sequence). This CDR3 contains 14 residues. The sequence came from a woman aged 40 to 50 with acute COVID-19. What was sequenced was PBMCs or T cells enriched from blood (not recorded which). This chain connects TRBV5-4 to TRBJ1-1, with D perhaps TRBD1 (5 bases). CDR3 region: CASSKGIKNTEAFF. The CDR3 DNA follows: TGTGCCAGCAGTAAGGGGATTAAGAACACTGAAGCTTTCTTT.